This T cell receptor (beta chain) was obtained from a study of Graves' ophthalmopathy and Graves' hyperthyroidism. Study in general: At the time of initial diagnosis and before any treatment, peripheral blood was collected.

CDR1 is MGHRA and CDR2 is YSYEKL in the germline V gene. V lost 2 bases, J lost 5 bases, and 12 bases lay in between. The CDR3 consists of 14 residues. Points from the study as a whole: With a specificity of roughly 72% and a sensitivity of 60% to 71%, the model predicted ophthalmopathy progression. Discriminating ophthalmopathy from stable hyperthyroidism, a 13-signature model attained a sensitivity of 85% to 90% and a specificity of about 81%.

The study enrolled ophthalmopathy donors with moderate-to-severe activity, CAS ≥3, NOSPECS ≥4 and duration under 3 months. Amplification targeted the TCR beta CDR3 regions, with RNA transcripts as the source material. The first round was an RT-PCR with HTBI primers, and the second round was a multiplex PCR. TCRdb recomputed calls from the multiplex PCR reads with MiXCR, one row per CDR3 protein. The table records under 400,000 distinct CDR3 sequences, around a sixth of them present only once. This clonotype was found a few times. Its antigen remains unknown. The material sequenced was peripheral blood. The sequence was obtained from an adult man with Graves' ophthalmopathy. V gene TRBV4-1 combines with J gene TRBJ2-5; D gene unclear. The CDR3 loop is CASSQFITSETQYF. The CDR3 DNA is TGCGCCAGCAGCCAATTCATAACATCCGAGACCCAGTACTTC.